This T cell receptor beta chain was profiled in a study of beta chain features in type 1 diabetes. Study-wide points: Type 1 diabetes patients had moderately but significantly shorter TCRB CDR3s in all four CD4+ subsets. Insertions at VDJ junctions were less frequent in type 1 diabetes patients. These patients also deleted more nucleotides at the same junctions.

Via the markers CD45RO/CCR7/CD25/CD127/CD95/CD27, stem cell-like memory, regulatory, central memory and naive CD4+ cells were sorted. CDR1 is SGHVS, CDR2 FQNEAQ, per germline. V lost 3 bases to trimming and J lost 4 bases; unmatched junction nucleotides: 5. This CDR3 contains 14 residues. Sequencing targeted expressed TCRB transcripts, as all isolated RNA had been reverse transcribed. Data came from immunoSEQ multiplex PCR; TCRdb stores just in-frame clones and leaves some out. This sample carries fewer than 650,000 clones, less than 20% of them seen once, and the ten largest clones take 0.09% to 0.095%. This clone was counted between two and nine times. Its specificity is unknown.

The origin of this receptor is a young man in good health. Sequenced sample: naive CD4+ T cells from blood. The chain is built from TRBV7-8 and TRBJ2-7; 8 positions match TRBD1. The CDR3 spells CASSLSRQGYEQYF. CDR3 nucleotides: TGTGCCAGCAGCTTGTCGAGACAGGGGTACGAGCAGTACTTC.